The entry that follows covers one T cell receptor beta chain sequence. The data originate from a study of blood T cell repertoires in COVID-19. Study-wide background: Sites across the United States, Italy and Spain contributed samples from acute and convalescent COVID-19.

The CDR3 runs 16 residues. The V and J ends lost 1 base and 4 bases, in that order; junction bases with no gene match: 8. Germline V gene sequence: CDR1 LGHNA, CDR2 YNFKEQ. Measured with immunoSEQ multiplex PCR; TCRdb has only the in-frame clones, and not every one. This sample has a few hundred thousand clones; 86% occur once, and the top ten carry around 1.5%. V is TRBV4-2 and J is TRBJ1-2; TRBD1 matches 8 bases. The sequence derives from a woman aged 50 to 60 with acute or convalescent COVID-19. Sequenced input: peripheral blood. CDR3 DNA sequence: TGTGCCAGCAGCCAAGGGTTGGGACAGGCCATCTATGGCTACACCTTC. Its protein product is CASSQGLGQAIYGYTF.